This TCR beta chain was found in a study of blood T cell repertoires in COVID-19. Study context: Donors in the United States, Italy and Spain gave samples during acute or convalescent COVID-19. PBMCs, B-cell-depleted T cells, or T cells were the source of the cDNA or gDNA that made up the material.

The CDR3 length is 13 residues. Trimming at V came to 6 bases and at J to 6 bases, leaving 6 bases not matched to a gene. Germline V gene data show CDR1 as SEHNR and CDR2 as FQNEAQ (reference sequence). Original analysis: Researchers report that nucleated cell counts were estimated from reference gene primer amplification. Libraries were prepared by immunoSEQ multiplex PCR; TCRdb keeps only in-frame clonotypes and omits some of them. Clone size and V and J calls were adopted from that table, with D and trimming inferred from the DNA. This sample carries under 250,000 clones, 83% of them seen once, and the ten largest clones take roughly 2.8%.

The chain uses TRBV7-9 and TRBJ2-7, with TRBD1 matching 9 bases. Specimen: peripheral blood. This clonotype was sampled from a man between 45 and 60 years old with active or convalescent COVID-19. The CDR3: CASRPGQGPEQYF. In DNA, the CDR3 is TGTGCCAGCAGACCGGGACAGGGACCCGAGCAGTACTTC.